This TCR beta chain is drawn from a study of OX40 agonist ivuxolimab in advanced cancers. Overall study: Therapy given before enrollment (anti-PD-1, anti-PD-L1 or anti-CTLA-4) was allowed, and 40% to 45% had some. General study results and limits: Normalized T-cell clonal expansion was also low in some nonresponders. Both CD4+ and CD8+ T cell populations in blood had undergone clonal expansion by week 6 at 0.1 to 3.0 mg/kg.

Trimming removed 4 bases at V and 3 bases at J, with 20 bases between. The CDR3 is 16 amino acids. Germline V lookup: CDR1 SGHRS, CDR2 YFSETQ. Patients had blood sampled at baseline and again on cycle 4 day 1 and cycle 7 day 1. Clones were read by immunoSEQ multiplex PCR, and TCRdb kept only the in-frame ones, dropping some. The sample has about 67,000 clones, roughly 82% seen once; the top ten hold 2.4%. Concerning this clone itself: No antigen is known for it.

This TCR derives from an adult with an advanced solid tumor such as melanoma, head and neck, liver or kidney cancer. The chain couples TRBV5-1 to TRBJ2-7; possible D gene TRBD1, 5 bases. The sequencing used CD4+ or CD8+ T cells sorted from blood, collected in a trial of the OX40 agonist ivuxolimab. CDR3 DNA sequence: TGCGCCAGCAGCCCCGGAAACGTGCAGGGATTCTACGAGCAGTACTTC. Translated: CASSPGNVQGFYEQYF.